These 2 T cell receptor beta chains originate from one sample sequenced in a study of blood T cell repertoires in COVID-19. Profiled with immunoSEQ multiplex PCR; TCRdb holds only in-frame clones, not every one. The sample has about 140,000 clones, about four fifths seen once; the top ten hold 8.8%. The material sequenced was peripheral blood. The receptor source for this set is a woman older than 75 in a cohort sampled during active or convalescent COVID-19.

The gene calls are TRBV6-2 or TRBV6-3 and TRBJ1-2; a weak D match, TRBD1 (5 bases). From germline, CDR1 is MNHEY and CDR2 SVGEGT. The CDR3 covers 12 residues. Trimming removed 5 bases from V and 11 bases from J, with 15 bases in between. The CDR3 loop reads CASSRTRDDYTF. The CDR3, as DNA: TGTGCCAGCAGTCGAACCAGGGATGATTACACCTTC.

The chain uses TRBV4-1 and TRBJ1-2, with 7 bases identical to TRBD1. Germline V gene data show CDR1 as MGHRA and CDR2 as YSYEKL. The junction had 9 bases not matched to a gene; V was cut back by 3 bases and J by 5 bases. CDR3 length: 15 residues. The CDR3 DNA is TGCGCCAGCAGCCAGGGCCGGGACAGCCTATATGGCTACACCTTC. Translating it yields CASSQGRDSLYGYTF.